A single T cell receptor beta chain is shown here with its context. The antigen remains unidentified. This sample is drawn from a study of cytomegalovirus exposure and HLA in healthy donors. General study findings and limits: In vitro confirmation showed a few CMV-associated chains to be CMV antigen specific. Within an earlier analysis, most TCR beta V segments proved productive either about 87% or about 30% of the time.

Participants comprised healthy donors of bone marrow. A multiplex PCR was run with 60 Vbeta primers and 13 Jbeta primers. The data were produced by immunoSEQ multiplex PCR, yet TCRdb's version contains in-frame clones alone and is incomplete. The sample holds about 94,000 clones, around 76% seen once. V trimming: 4 bases; J trimming: 5 bases; junction bases outside the gene matches: 11. This CDR3 comprises 16 residues. CDR1 and CDR2 (germline): MNHNS, SASEGT. The chain links TRBV6-1 to TRBJ2-3; 8 bases are a match to TRBD2. The TCR sequence derives from a man aged 35 to 55 in good health and CMV-seropositive. The specimen was PBMCs. The CDR3 nucleotides are TGTGCCAGCAGTGTCCTAGGAGCGGGAGCTGGAGATACGCAGTATTTT. This translates into CASSVLGAGAGDTQYF.